The clone carrying this TCR beta chain has a single count. CDR1 is SGHTA and CDR2 is FQGNSA in the germline V gene. The trim removed 0 bases at V and 3 bases at J, leaving 2 bases unmatched. The CDR3 runs 16 residues. The data derive from a study of shared clonotypes between healthy human individuals. The protocol was immunoSEQ multiplex PCR, while the TCRdb copy is restricted to in-frame clones and leaves out a portion. The data hold millions of clones, with just over 90% observed a single time. The gene calls are TRBV7-2 and TRBJ2-3; 11 bases map to TRBD2. The clonotype originates from a young man in good health. The material sequenced was naive CD4+ T cells sorted from blood. Subset here: CD45RA+ positively selected. The CDR3 DNA sequence: TGTGCCAGCAGCTTAGCTCCTAGCGGGAGGACAGATACGCAGTATTTT. It specifies CASSLAPSGRTDTQYF.